The 9 T cell receptor beta chains given below trace back to one sample, sequenced in a study of T-cell reconstitution after alpha-beta-depleted transplantation in children. The TCRbeta library incorporated unique molecular identifiers. TCRdb fed the PCR reads into MiXCR, producing one record per CDR3 protein. The data show over 90,000 distinct CDR3 sequences, roughly 7.1% seen once. This material consisted of PBMCs, taken before TCRalphabeta/CD19-depleted stem cell transplant. The receptor set was obtained from a boy between 2 and 10 years old with acute lymphoblastic leukemia, due to receive a stem cell transplant.

This clonotype was seen at least ten times. The chain uses TRBV5-1 and TRBJ2-2; perhaps TRBD1 as D (5 bases). CDR1 and CDR2 (germline): SGHRS, YFSETQ. The CDR3 loop spans 16 amino acids. V was trimmed by 0 bases and J by 0 bases, leaving 9 bases between them. DNA for the CDR3: TGCGCCAGCAGCTTGGGGGGCGGCGCGAACACCGGGGAGCTGTTTTTT. Translated: CASSLGGGANTGELFF.

V is TRBV4-2 and J is TRBJ2-1; D tentatively fits TRBD1 or TRBD2 (5 bases each). The CDR3 is made up of 15 amino acids. V dropped 4 bases and J dropped 10 bases, with 20 bases sitting between them. The germline V gene encodes CDR1 LGHNA and CDR2 YNFKEQ. The CDR3 region has the DNA TGTGCCAGCAGCCCCGGGCTCCTCTTCGGGGCAGAGCAGTTCTTC. Translated: CASSPGLLFGAEQFF.

At least ten counts were recorded for this clonotype. The chain carries TRBV7-8 and TRBJ2-5; possible D gene TRBD2, 7 bases. The CDR3 spans 17 residues. The V gene lost 0 bases and the J gene lost 2 bases, with 16 bases spanning the gap. Germline CDR1 reads SGHVS; CDR2 reads FQNEAQ. This chain's CDR3 is CASSLARGGRQQETQYF. CDR3 DNA sequence: TGTGCCAGCAGCTTAGCGAGGGGGGGCAGACAACAAGAGACCCAGTACTTC.

The rearrangement uses TRBV7-9 and TRBJ2-1; perhaps TRBD2 as D (6 bases). The CDR3 is 15 amino acids. Trimming removed 7 bases from V and 0 bases from J, with 13 bases in between. CDR1 SEHNR and CDR2 FQNEAQ come from the germline V gene (reference sequence). CDR3 in DNA: TGTGCCAGCACCCCGGCGGGGAGCTCCTACAATGAGCAGTTCTTC. Residues: CASTPAGSSYNEQFF.

This clonotype was recorded at least ten times. This chain links TRBV20-1 with TRBJ1-1, with 8 nucleotides matching TRBD1. The CDR3 extends over 13 amino acids. J lost 3 bases, V lost 0 bases, and 0 bases had no gene match. CDR1 DFQATT and CDR2 SNEGSKA come from the germline V gene (reference sequence). CDR3 nucleotides: TGCAGTGCTAGAGACAGGGGGCACACTGAAGCTTTCTTT. It translates to CSARDRGHTEAFF.

The V call is TRBV5-1, the J call TRBJ2-3; 8 positions match TRBD2. With 3 bases clipped from V and 0 bases from J, the junction kept 9 bases outside the gene matches. Germline-derived CDR1 and CDR2 are SGHRS and YFSETQ. The CDR3 contains 17 residues. DNA for the CDR3: TGCGCCAGCAGCTCCCTGCCCCCTAGCGGGAGCACAGATACGCAGTATTTT. It translates to CASSSLPPSGSTDTQYF.

The J gene is TRBJ1-6, the V gene TRBV15; possibly TRBD1 for D (6 bases). This CDR3 comprises 18 residues. The germline V gene encodes CDR1 LNHNV and CDR2 YYDKDF (reference sequence). Trimming took 0 bases from V and 6 from J, leaving 18 bases between them. CDR3: CATSRDPPRGMVNSPLHF. The CDR3 nucleotides are TGTGCCACCAGCAGAGATCCCCCTAGGGGGATGGTTAATTCACCCCTCCACTTT. Full variable domain (missing parts from reference TRBV15 and TRBJ1-6): DAMVIQNPRYQVTQFGKPVTLSCSQTLNHNVMYWYQQKSSQAPKLLFHYYDKDFNNEADTPDNFQSRRPNTSFCFLDIRSPGLGDTAMYLCATSRDPPRGMVNSPLHFGNGTRLTVT.

This clonotype has more than one count but fewer than ten. The genes are TRBV14 and TRBJ2-2; 11 nucleotides agree with TRBD2. CDR3 length: 19 amino acids. Per the germline V gene, CDR1 is SGHDN and CDR2 is FVKESK. After removal of 4 bases from V and 2 bases from J, the junction contained 12 bases not matched to a gene. Here the CDR3 reads CASSPGPLAGGLNTGELFF. The CDR3 nucleotides are TGTGCCAGCAGCCCAGGGCCCCTAGCGGGGGGTCTTAACACCGGGGAGCTGTTTTTT.

This clonotype was picked up many times. The CDR3 coding sequence is TGTGCCAGCAGCTCCAGGACAGCTATATACTACGAGCAGTACTTC. Its protein product is CASSSRTAIYYEQYF. The V and J genes are TRBV7-9 and TRBJ2-7; maybe TRBD1 (6 bases). This CDR3 has 15 amino acids. Trimming took 4 bases from V and 3 from J, leaving 16 bases between them. Germline assignment: CDR1 SEHNR and CDR2 FQNEAQ (reference sequence).